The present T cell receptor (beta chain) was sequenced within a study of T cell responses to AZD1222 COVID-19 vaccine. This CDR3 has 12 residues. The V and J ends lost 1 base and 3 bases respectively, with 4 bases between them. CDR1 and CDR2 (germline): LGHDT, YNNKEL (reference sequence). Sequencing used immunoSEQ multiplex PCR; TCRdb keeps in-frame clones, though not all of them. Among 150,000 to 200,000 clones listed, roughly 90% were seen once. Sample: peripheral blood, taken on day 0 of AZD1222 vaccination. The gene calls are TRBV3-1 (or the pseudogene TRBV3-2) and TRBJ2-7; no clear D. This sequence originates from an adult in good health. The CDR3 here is CASSQGVYEQYF. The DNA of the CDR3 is TGTGCCAGCAGCCAAGGGGTCTACGAGCAGTACTTC.